Shown below are 20 T cell receptor beta chains from a single sample sequenced in a study of T cell clonality in common variable immunodeficiency. These TCRs are of unknown antigen specificity. Study observations and caveats: Fewer deletions and N-nucleotide insertions were reportedly seen in common variable immunodeficiency TCR beta sequences.

The protocol was immunoSEQ multiplex PCR, while the TCRdb copy is restricted to in-frame clones and leaves out a portion. Sampling found approximately 28,000 clones, none seen once. Material for sequencing was peripheral blood mononuclear cells. The receptors stem from a human donor with common variable immunodeficiency.

Ten or more counts support this clone. The read gets to within 3 residues of the CDR3 end, and the germline J gene fills in the rest. This chain links TRBV5-1 with TRBJ2-7; 8 positions agree with TRBD2. CDR3 length equals 14 residues. CDR1 and CDR2 from the germline V gene are SGHRS and YFSETQ. Germline trimming cut 4 bases from V and 2 bases from J; bases unmatched to any gene: 5. The covered CDR3 bases are TGCGCCAGCAGCGCTAGCGGGCTCGCCTACGAG. This gives the protein CASSASGLAYE. The full CDR3 is CASSASGLAYEQYF.

This clone showed up many times. The CDR3 end is not reached by the read, which stops 3 residues before it; the germline J gene fills it in. The chain recombines TRBV18 with TRBJ1-2; D is uncertain. CDR3 length: 14 residues. V was trimmed by 3 bases and J by 2 bases, leaving 10 bases between them. In germline, CDR1 is KGHSH, CDR2 LQKENI. The part of the CDR3 DNA that was read is TGTGCCAGCTCACCTGTATCAGAGAACTATGGC. This encodes CASSPVSENYG. The full CDR3 protein reads CASSPVSENYGYTF.

Remarks on this clone: The read terminates 3 residues before the CDR3 end, so the remaining end is supplied by the germline J gene. The chain is built from TRBV2 and TRBJ2-1, with D maybe TRBD2 (6 bases). Trimming cost V 11 bases and J 4 bases, with 18 bases left between them. Germline V gene lookup returns CDR1 SNHLY and CDR2 FYNNEI. CDR3 length: 14 amino acids. The CDR3: CACQGGVGYNEQFF. The sequenced part of the CDR3 DNA is TGTGCCTGCCAGGGCGGGGTTGGGTACAATGAG.

This clone has a handful of counts. The read terminates 3 residues ahead of where the CDR3 ends, so the germline J gene completes it. The rearrangement joins TRBV7-2 to TRBJ2-3; D is possibly TRBD2 (5 bases). Germline lookup yields CDR1 SGHTA and CDR2 FQGNSA. This CDR3 is 14 amino acids long. Trimming removed 5 bases from V and 6 bases from J, with 15 bases in between. Here the CDR3 reads CASSPRGGRDTQYF. CDR3 DNA, as far as it was read: TGTGCCAGCAGCCCTCGGGGTGGGCGGGATACG.

This clone was seen ten or more times. The DNA ends 3 residues before the CDR3 does, and the rest of the CDR3 is filled in from the germline J gene. This chain connects TRBV2 to TRBJ1-1, with 10 bases identical to TRBD1. V was pared by 5 bases and J by 4 bases, with 7 bases of the junction left unmatched. The CDR3 spans 15 residues. The V gene's germline CDR1 is SNHLY and CDR2 FYNNEI. The CDR3 protein is CASSYSGQGITEAFF. The CDR3 bases that were read are TGTGCCAGCAGTTACTCGGGACAGGGGATCACTGAA.

This clone was found many times. The observed sequence ends 3 residues before the CDR3 terminus, with the missing tail filled in from the germline J gene. This chain connects TRBV4-2 to TRBJ2-1, with TRBD2 matching over 11 bases. CDR1 is LGHNA and CDR2 is YNFKEQ in the germline V gene. V lost 4 bases and J lost 3; bases outside the gene matches: 8. This CDR3 has 17 residues. The CDR3 loop reads CASSRVGTSGDYNEQFF. The DNA read from the CDR3 is TGTGCCAGCAGCCGCGTAGGGACTAGCGGCGACTACAATGAG.

This clone was seen repeatedly, ten times or more. The CDR3 extends 3 residues past the end of the read, so its final part is completed from the germline J gene. V gene TRBV18 combines with J gene TRBJ2-1; 9 bases match TRBD2. CDR1 is KGHSH and CDR2 is LQKENI in the germline V gene. J was trimmed by 9 bases and V by 6 bases; bases with no gene match: 15. This CDR3 comprises 16 residues. Partial CDR3 DNA: TGTGCCAGCTCCCCCCGGGATAGCGGGGGAGGGCGTGAG. This sequence encodes CASSPRDSGGGRE. The full CDR3 protein is CASSPRDSGGGREQFF.

This clone was seen at least ten times. With the read ending 3 residues before the CDR3 end, the germline J gene is used to fill in that end. The chain recombines TRBV29-1 with TRBJ2-5, with 9 positions matching TRBD1. The V segment lost 4 bases and the J segment 5 bases; nucleotides outside the gene matches: 11. The germline V gene has CDR1 SQVTM and CDR2 ANQGSEA. The CDR3 consists of 15 residues. CDR3 residues: CSVGSGTGSSETQYF. CDR3 bases read: TGCAGCGTTGGGTCGGGGACAGGGAGTTCCGAGACC.

This clone has at least ten counts. The read comes to an end 3 residues before the CDR3 does, leaving the germline J gene to fill in the end. This chain connects TRBV19 to TRBJ2-1, with D perhaps TRBD2 (5 bases). In germline, CDR1 is LNHDA, CDR2 SQIVND (reference sequence). The CDR3 length is 16 residues. Trimming took off 4 bases at V and 9 bases at J, with 22 bases between the two ends. The CDR3 loop reads CASSTVAGLTGSEQFF. Incomplete CDR3 DNA: TGTGCCAGTAGTACAGTAGCCGGCCTAACGGGGAGTGAG.

This clone was detected ten times or more. The sequence runs out 3 residues before the end of the CDR3; the remainder is reconstructed from the germline J gene. The chain couples TRBV2 to TRBJ1-1; TRBD1 aligns across 8 bases. The CDR3 runs to 16 residues. V shed 2 bases and J 0 bases; nucleotides not matched to a gene: 5. From germline, CDR1 is SNHLY and CDR2 FYNNEI. The sequenced CDR3 bases are TGTGCCAGCAGTGAACGTCGGACAGGGATGAACACTGAA. Its protein product is CASSERRTGMNTE. The whole CDR3 protein is CASSERRTGMNTEAFF.

This clone was seen only a few times. The CDR3 goes on 3 residues after the read ends, and that part is filled in from the germline J gene. V usage is TRBV18 and J usage is TRBJ1-3; 8 bases are a match to TRBD1. The CDR3 is 15 residues long. The V and J ends lost 4 bases and 7 bases, in that order; junction bases with no gene match: 9. Germline CDR1 and CDR2: KGHSH and LQKENI. CDR3 DNA (partial): TGTGCCAGCTCACTTGGGACAGGAGGGTCGAACACC. Translating gives CASSLGTGGSNT. The complete CDR3 protein is CASSLGTGGSNTIYF.

This clone was recorded many times. The read falls 3 residues short of the CDR3 end, and the missing part is taken from the germline J gene. This rearrangement joins TRBV5-1 to TRBJ2-6, with TRBD1 identical over 8 bases. This CDR3 has 17 residues. Germline lookup yields CDR1 SGHRS and CDR2 YFSETQ. J gave up 1 base and V 4 bases, and 7 bases lay outside the gene matches. CDR3 DNA, as far as it was read: TGCGCCAGCAGCGGCGGACAGGGTTCTTCTGGGGCCAACGTC. Protein: CASSGGQGSSGANV. The entire CDR3 sequence reads CASSGGQGSSGANVLTF.

Turning to this clone: The read is 3 residues too short to cover the CDR3 end, so that end is filled in from the germline J gene. The chain has TRBV10-3 and TRBJ2-7; TRBD1 matches at 8 bases. The CDR3 runs to 15 residues. V trimming: 3 bases; J trimming: 4 bases; junction bases outside the gene matches: 8. CDR1 and CDR2 from the germline V gene are ENHRY and SYGVKD. Partial CDR3 DNA: TGTGCCATCAGTGACCAGGGGGCAACTCGTTACGAG. Its translation is CAISDQGATRYE. The CDR3, in full, reads CAISDQGATRYEQYF.

This clone turned up a few times. The CDR3 extends 3 residues past the end of the read, so its final part is completed from the germline J gene. The chain employs TRBV7-9 and TRBJ1-4, with D tentatively TRBD1 (6 bases). This CDR3 is 15 amino acids long. Germline CDR1 is SEHNR and CDR2 is FQNEAQ (reference sequence). The CDR3 sequence is CASSPRAVQGYKLFF. CDR3 bases read: TGTGCCAGCAGCCCCAGAGCCGTACAGGGCTACAAA.

A word on this clone: The read ends 3 residues shy of where the CDR3 ends; the end is completed using the germline J gene. The chain uses TRBV11-2 and TRBJ2-7; 7 nucleotides agree with TRBD2. Germline V gene lookup returns CDR1 SGHAT and CDR2 FQNNGV. Trimming took 4 bases from V and 1 from J; bases not matched to a gene: 7. This CDR3 region has 15 residues. The covered CDR3 bases are TGTGCCAGCAGCTCAGAAATGGGGGGGTCCTACGAG. Amino acid sequence: CASSSEMGGSYE. The CDR3 in its entirety is CASSSEMGGSYEQYF.

On this clone itself: The CDR3 extends 3 residues past the end of the read, so its final part is completed from the germline J gene. The gene calls are TRBV6-2 or TRBV6-3 and TRBJ2-7; 7 bases are shared with TRBD1. V gave up 7 bases and J gave up 3 bases; unmatched junction bases: 3. Germline lookup yields CDR1 MNHEY and CDR2 SVGEGT. The CDR3 length is 12 residues. CDR3 region: CASNSGGYEQYF. The covered CDR3 bases are TGTGCCAGCAACTCAGGGGGCTACGAG.

This clone was seen more than once but under ten times. The CDR3 end lies 3 residues beyond the end of the read and is filled in from the germline J gene. The chain combines TRBV30 with TRBJ1-1; TRBD1 matches at 7 bases. Losses at the gene ends were 5 bases for V and 3 bases for J; bases not matched to a gene: 6. CDR1 and CDR2 from the germline V gene are GTSNPN and SVGIG (reference sequence). There are 13 residues in the CDR3. CDR3 DNA, as far as it was read: TGTGCCTGGGCCGGGACAGACTACACTGAA. Its translation: CAWAGTDYTE. The full-length CDR3 reads as CAWAGTDYTEAFF.

This clone was counted at least ten times. Read coverage stops 3 residues before the CDR3 terminus; the germline J gene supplies the remainder. The chain carries TRBV5-1 and TRBJ1-4, with a tentative D call TRBD1 (6 bases). The CDR3 length is 14 residues. The germline V gene has CDR1 SGHRS and CDR2 YFSETQ. Trimming removed 0 bases from V and 10 bases from J, with 13 bases in between. The CDR3 DNA, read in part, is TGCGCCAGCAGCTTGGTTGGGGGCCGGGGAAAA. This encodes CASSLVGGRGK. The entire CDR3 protein reads CASSLVGGRGKLFF.

On this clone itself: The CDR3 goes on 3 residues after the read ends, and that part is filled in from the germline J gene. The chain carries TRBV11-2 and TRBJ2-3, with D hard to call. The CDR3 length is 14 residues. The V and J ends lost 2 bases and 6 bases respectively, with 12 bases between them. Germline CDR1 is SGHAT and CDR2 is FQNNGV. The chain's CDR3 is CASSLSPHIDTQYF. The part of the CDR3 DNA that was read is TGTGCCAGCAGCTTATCCCCACATATTGATACG. The full variable domain, completed using reference TRBV11-2 and TRBJ2-3, is EAGVAQSPRYKIIEKRQSVAFWCNPISGHATLYWYQQILGQGPKLLIQFQNNGVVDDSQLPKDRFSAERLKGVDSTLKIQPAKLEDSAVYLCASSLSPHIDTQYFGPGTRLTVL.

Comments on this clone: The missing CDR3 end, 3 residues past where the read stops, is filled in from the germline J gene. The chain combines TRBV19 with TRBJ2-7; 10 positions match TRBD2. V trimming: 4 bases; J trimming: 2 bases; junction bases outside the gene matches: 11. Germline lookup yields CDR1 LNHDA and CDR2 SQIVND (reference sequence). CDR3 length: 17 amino acids. CDR3 bases read: TGTGCCAGTAGTAGCCTAGCGGGAGAACAGGGGACCTACGAG. It yields the protein CASSSLAGEQGTYE. The full CDR3 sequence reads CASSSLAGEQGTYEQYF.